The rows below give T cell receptor beta chains drawn from one sample of a study of cytomegalovirus exposure and HLA in healthy donors. Generated by immunoSEQ multiplex PCR, the TCRdb table keeps only in-frame clones and is missing some. Here the sample table reports tens of thousands of clones. Sequenced sample: PBMCs. These receptors originate from a man aged 35-49 years in good health and CMV-seropositive. Both conserved end residues are part of each CDR3. The D gene is left open where the match is weak. Part of the rows lack a size; the others show once, few, many or a class for expanded clones.

CDR3nt	CDR3aa	j_gene	d_gene	abundance	v_gene
TGTGCCTGGAGTAGCGGCGTTCAAGAGACCCAGTACTTC	CAWSSGVQETQYF	TRBJ2-5	.	.	TRBV30
TGTGCCAGCAGCAATCTCGGACAGGAATCCTACGAGCAGTACTTC	CASSNLGQESYEQYF	TRBJ2-7	TRBD1	.	TRBV11-2
TGTGCCAGCAGTGCCTCTGATGGGAGACATAGCAATCAGCCCCAGCATTTT	CASSASDGRHSNQPQHF	TRBJ1-5	.	.	TRBV25-1
TGCAGCGTTGGTCTCCGCAGCGCCTACGAGCAGTACTTC	CSVGLRSAYEQYF	TRBJ2-7	.	.	TRBV29-1
TGCAGCGTTGTCGGGGGGGGTGAGAACACTGAAGCTTTCTTT	CSVVGGGENTEAFF	TRBJ1-1	.	.	TRBV29-1
TGTGCCAGTAGAGACCTGAGCGGGCGATCCTACAATGAGCAGTTCTTC	CASRDLSGRSYNEQFF	TRBJ2-1	.	.	TRBV19
TGTGCCAGCAGCTGGGGGACTAGCGCCTACGAGCAGTACTTC	CASSWGTSAYEQYF	TRBJ2-7	TRBD2	.	TRBV5-6
TGTGCCAGCAGCCCCGGACGGGGACTAGCGTCCTACGAGCAGTACTTC	CASSPGRGLASYEQYF	TRBJ2-7	TRBD2	.	TRBV7-9
TGCAGCGTCCCGGGACAGGGAATCTATGGCTACACCTTC	CSVPGQGIYGYTF	TRBJ1-2	TRBD1	.	TRBV29-1
TGTGCCAGCAGTCGAGAGGGGACTGCCAATGAAAAACTGTTTTTT	CASSREGTANEKLFF	TRBJ1-4	.	.	TRBV6-5
TGTGCCACCAGCAGAGAAGTTTGGACAGGGCTGTACTTC	CATSREVWTGLYF	TRBJ2-4	TRBD1	.	TRBV15
TGCGCCAGCAGCTTGGCACGGGGATCCGCCTCCTATAATTCACCCCTCCACTTT	CASSLARGSASYNSPLHF	TRBJ1-6	.	.	TRBV5-1
TGTGCCAGCAGCTTAGATTTGGACAGGGCCTACGAGCAGTACTTC	CASSLDLDRAYEQYF	TRBJ2-7	TRBD1	.	TRBV7-9
TGTGCCAGCAGCTCGGGGACAGGCGACTCCTACGAGCAGTACTTC	CASSSGTGDSYEQYF	TRBJ2-7	TRBD1	.	TRBV5-6
TGCGCCAGCAGCCCGCGGGGGGCGGGGGAACTTGAGCAGTTCTTC	CASSPRGAGELEQFF	TRBJ2-1	TRBD2	.	TRBV5-1
TGTGCCATCAGGCTACAGGGGGCCGACACTGAAGCTTTCTTT	CAIRLQGADTEAFF	TRBJ1-1	TRBD1	.	TRBV10-3
TGTGCCAGCAGTGATGGAAGAGGGGGCAGACCTAGCACAGATACGCAGTATTTT	CASSDGRGGRPSTDTQYF	TRBJ2-3	TRBD1	.	TRBV6-1
TGTGCCAGCAGACTCAGGTCGCAGCAGCCCCAGCATTTT	CASRLRSQQPQHF	TRBJ1-5	.	.	TRBV28
TGTGCCAGCAGCTTAGATGGACAAGGCCACGAGCAGTACTTC	CASSLDGQGHEQYF	TRBJ2-7	.	.	TRBV11-3
TGTGCCAGCAGCCGCGGATCGGGGGCTGGGGCCAACGTCCTGACTTTC	CASSRGSGAGANVLTF	TRBJ2-6	.	.	TRBV5-4
TGTGCCAGCAGCTTAGACAGGAAAGAGACCCAGTACTTC	CASSLDRKETQYF	TRBJ2-5	.	.	TRBV7-9
TGTGCCAGCAGCTTTTCTGCCGGGACTTTCGGTTACGAGCAGTACTTC	CASSFSAGTFGYEQYF	TRBJ2-7	.	.	TRBV5-4
TGTGCCAGCAGTCCCCCCAATCGGGGGGAGCAGTACTTC	CASSPPNRGEQYF	TRBJ2-7	.	.	TRBV6-6
TGTGCCAGCAGTTACCTTACGGACAGGGAGCAGCCCCAGCATTTT	CASSYLTDREQPQHF	TRBJ1-5	TRBD1	medium-sized	TRBV6-5
TGTGCCAAGTTTGGACAGGGTGGCACTGAAGCTTTCTTT	CAKFGQGGTEAFF	TRBJ1-1	TRBD1	.	TRBV9
TGTGCCAGCAGCGTGAAGCCGGGGACTAGCGGAAGCTACACCGGGGAGCTGTTTTTT	CASSVKPGTSGSYTGELFF	TRBJ2-2	TRBD2	.	TRBV9
TGTGCCAGCAGTGAACTTGTCTCCTACGAGCAGTACTTC	CASSELVSYEQYF	TRBJ2-7	.	.	TRBV6-1
TGTGCCAGCACCGAACCCATAGCGGGAGTAAACAAGCAGTACTTC	CASTEPIAGVNKQYF	TRBJ2-7	TRBD2	.	TRBV6-1